This T cell receptor beta chain originates from a study of CD8 T cells in ankylosing spondylitis. The CDR3 is 14 amino acids. The germline V and J ends were trimmed by 5 bases and 0 bases, with 8 bases remaining between them. From germline, CDR1 is SEHNR and CDR2 FQNEAQ (reference sequence). This clonotype appeared many times. TCRdb called the 5' RACE reads again in MiXCR, with one record for every CDR3 protein. This table holds 240,000 or so distinct CDR3 sequences, around 9.2% found once. This sequence was found in a male donor with ankylosing spondylitis or in good health (not recorded which). Sample: blood, either unsorted or a sorted T cell fraction (not recorded which). The chain carries TRBV7-9 and TRBJ1-3, with D unresolved. The CDR3 sequence: CASSPKGSGNTIYF. Written as DNA, the CDR3 is TGTGCCAGCAGCCCAAAGGGCTCTGGAAACACCATATATTTT.